This TCR beta chain was captured in a study of Ad26.COV2.S vaccination and SARS-CoV-2 variants. About the research overall: Participants got Ad26.COV2.S intramuscularly, once or twice 56 days apart.

Generated by immunoSEQ multiplex PCR, the TCRdb table keeps only in-frame clones and is missing some. Among roughly 300,000 clones, around 89% were seen once, and the ten largest hold under 6%. Treatment specified: roughly 18 received Ad26.COV2.S at low or high dose, single or two shots; 5 received placebo; per-sample allocation not given. Sampling took place 63 days after the first vaccine or placebo injection. Germline V lookup: CDR1 MDHEN, CDR2 SYDVKM. This CDR3 spans 15 amino acids. Trimming shortened V by 5 bases and J by 2 bases, and 13 bases separated the two germline ends. This receptor was taken from a person aged 18 to 59 who received the Ad26.COV2.S COVID-19 vaccine or a placebo. V is TRBV28 and J is TRBJ1-5, with D possibly matching TRBD1 (5 bases). The source was peripheral blood, collected in a trial of Ad26.COV2.S vaccine versus placebo. The CDR3 coding sequence is TGTGCCAGCAGTCCACCGGGGGAGGGCAATCAGCCCCAGCATTTT. This codes for CASSPPGEGNQPQHF.